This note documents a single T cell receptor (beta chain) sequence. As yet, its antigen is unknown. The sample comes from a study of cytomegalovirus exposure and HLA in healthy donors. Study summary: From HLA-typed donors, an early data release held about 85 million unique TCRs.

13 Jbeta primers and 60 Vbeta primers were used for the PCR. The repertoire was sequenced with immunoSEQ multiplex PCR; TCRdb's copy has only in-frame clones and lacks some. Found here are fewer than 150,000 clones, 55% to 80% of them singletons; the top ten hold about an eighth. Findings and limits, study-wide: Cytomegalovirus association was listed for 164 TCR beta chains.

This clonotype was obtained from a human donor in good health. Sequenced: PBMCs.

The chain's CDR3 is CASSLGYVAADEQYF. The DNA of the CDR3 is TGTGCCAGCAGCTTAGGGTATGTGGCTGCTGACGAGCAGTACTTC. V and J are TRBV7-9 and TRBJ2-7; unclear D gene. Germline V lookup: CDR1 SEHNR, CDR2 FQNEAQ (reference sequence). The length of the CDR3 is 15 residues. V lost 1 base and J lost 5, with 15 bases in between. Supplemented by reference TRBV7-9 and TRBJ2-7, the full variable domain reads DTGVSQNPRHKITKRGQNVTFRCDPISEHNRLYWYRQTLGQGPEFLTYFQNEAQLEKSRLLSDRFSAERPKGSFSTLEIQRTEQGDSAMYLCASSLGYVAADEQYFGPGTRLTVT.